This T cell receptor (beta chain) was obtained from a study of cytomegalovirus exposure and HLA in healthy donors. Background on the study: About four fifths of a few hundred genotyped donors fell in the Caucasian-associated ancestry cluster.

The PCR contained 60 Vbeta and 13 Jbeta primers. Generated by immunoSEQ multiplex PCR, the TCRdb table keeps only in-frame clones and is missing some. The table records about 130,000 clones, more than 70% of them present only once. Details on this clone: Its antigen is undetermined.

Germline values: CDR1 MNHEY, CDR2 SVGAGI. The ends lost 6 bases at V and 2 bases at J; junction bases unmatched: 3. There are 13 residues in the CDR3. Regarding the study as a whole: A later examination showed that TCR association rates differed by HLA locus, with DRB1 most and HLA-C fewest.

V and J are TRBV6-5 and TRBJ2-5; 7 bases match TRBD1. The receptor comes from a man between 35 and 55 years old in good health and CMV-seronegative. The material sequenced was PBMCs. CDR3 sequence (DNA): TGTGCCAGCAGCCCGGGACAGCAAGAGACCCAGTACTTC. As protein: CASSPGQQETQYF.